Listed below are T cell receptor beta chains from one sample, sequenced in a study of response to subunit inactivated influenza vaccine. TCRdb processed the RT-PCR reads anew with MiXCR; each CDR3 protein has one entry. This table has roughly 710,000 distinct CDR3 sequences, around 13% appearing once. This specimen was PBMCs from blood, taken roughly 2 weeks before vaccination. These receptors came from a man aged 50-59 years who received an inactivated influenza vaccine. CDR3s include the opening cysteine and the closing phenylalanine or tryptophan. D genes are given only for firm matches. Clone size appears in some rows only: once, few, many, or a class for an expanded clone.

clone_size d_call j_call v_call cdr3_nt cdr3_aa
- - TRBJ2-3 TRBV7-2 TGTGCCAGCAGCTTATTATGGGATACGCAGTATTTT CASSLLWDTQYF
- - TRBJ1-6 TRBV12-3/TRBV12-4 TGTGCCAGCAGTGGCGGACTGCCCAATTCACCCCTCCACTTT CASSGGLPNSPLHF
- TRBD1 TRBJ2-7 TRBV19 TGTGCCAGTAGGACAGGGGCTTTGGAATCCGACGAGCAGTACTTC CASRTGALESDEQYF
- TRBD1 TRBJ1-5 TRBV29-1 TGCAGCGTTGGGACAGGGAGTATCGGTCAGCCCCAGCATTTT CSVGTGSIGQPQHF
- - TRBJ2-7 TRBV10-1 TGCGCCAGGAAACCCCACGATAGGAGCGGTAGGTTGTACGAGCAGTACTTC CARKPHDRSGRLYEQYF
few - TRBJ2-7 TRBV29-1 TGCAGCGGTGGACACTCTTACGAGCAGTACTTC CSGGHSYEQYF
- - TRBJ2-3 TRBV5-1 TGCGCCAGCAGCCCGGGTGTGATGGGCACAGATACGCAGTATTTT CASSPGVMGTDTQYF
few TRBD1 TRBJ2-1 TRBV28 TGTGCCAGCAGGTCCGGACAGGGATTCTACAATGAGCAGTTCTTC CASRSGQGFYNEQFF
few TRBD2 TRBJ2-1 TRBV2 TGTGCCAGCAGTAAAGGGACTAGCGGCCTCAATGAGCAGTTCTTC CASSKGTSGLNEQFF
- - TRBJ2-1 TRBV5-1 TGCGCCAGCAGCTTGGAGAGCGCCGTTGGATACAATGAGCAGTTCTTC CASSLESAVGYNEQFF
few TRBD1 TRBJ2-5 TRBV12-3/TRBV12-4 TGTGCCAGCAGTTCTAGTACAGGGGCCCAAGAGACCCAGTACTTC CASSSSTGAQETQYF
few TRBD1 TRBJ2-7 TRBV28 TGTGCCAGCAGTTTACCAACGACAGGGGCCTGGCGGGAGCAGTACTTC CASSLPTTGAWREQYF
- - TRBJ2-5 TRBV5-4 TGTGCCAGCAGCTTAACCCGATGGGAGACCCAGTACTTC CASSLTRWETQYF
few TRBD1 TRBJ1-1 TRBV10-3 TGTGCCATCAGTGCAGGGGCCGGGACAGGGGGCGGGCTCTCGTACACTGAAGCTTTCTTT CAISAGAGTGGGLSYTEAFF
many - TRBJ2-7 TRBV19 TGTGCCAGTAGTATAGCGGGCAGCTCCTACGAGCAGTACTTC CASSIAGSSYEQYF
few - TRBJ1-1 TRBV6-5 TGTGCCAGCAGTTTTCAGGGATGGGACACTGAAGCTTTCTTT CASSFQGWDTEAFF
- - TRBJ2-7 TRBV7-6 TGTGCCAGCAGCCCAATTACCGGGAGTACCTACGAGCAGTACTTC CASSPITGSTYEQYF
- - TRBJ2-3 TRBV3-1 TGTGCCAGGAACCGGGACTTCCCCACAGATACGCAGTATTTT CARNRDFPTDTQYF
- - TRBJ2-7 TRBV9 TGTGCCAGCAGCGTAGAGGGCCAGGGCTACGAGCAGTACTTC CASSVEGQGYEQYF
many - TRBJ2-7 TRBV5-1 TGCGCCAGCAGCTTACTCGCCCCTTACGAGCAGTACTTC CASSLLAPYEQYF
- - TRBJ1-4 TRBV6-5 TGTGCCAGCAGTTACCAGGCCTCTAATGAAAAACTGTTTTTT CASSYQASNEKLFF
- - TRBJ2-2 TRBV6-1 TGTACCAGCTCCGACCCCCGGGAGTTAAAGCACACCGGGGAGCTGTTTTTT CTSSDPRELKHTGELFF
few - TRBJ2-1 TRBV5-6 TGTGCCAGCAGATCTCCAGGCCGGAGCTCCTACAATGAGCAGTTCTTC CASRSPGRSSYNEQFF
- TRBD2 TRBJ2-2 TRBV6-5 TGTGCCAGCAGTTATAGCCTAGCGGGGTTTAACACCGGGGAGCTGTTTTTT CASSYSLAGFNTGELFF
many - TRBJ2-7 TRBV5-1 TGCGCCAGCAGCTTGGTTAACCTCGACCCGGGCTTC CASSLVNLDPGF
many TRBD1 TRBJ1-6 TRBV4-3 TGCGCCAGCAGCCAAGGGACAGGGTTGAATAATTCACCCCTCCACTTT CASSQGTGLNNSPLHF
- TRBD2 TRBJ2-1 TRBV20-1 TGCAGTGCTAGGGAATTAGCGGGGCACAATGAGCAGTTCTTC CSARELAGHNEQFF
- - TRBJ2-6 TRBV5-1 TGCGCCAGCAGCTTGGACCCGGATGGGGCCAACGTCCTGACTTTC CASSLDPDGANVLTF
many TRBD2 TRBJ2-3 TRBV2 TGTGCCAGCAGTCCTCAGGGACTAGCGAAGACAGATACGCAGTATTTT CASSPQGLAKTDTQYF
few - TRBJ2-2 TRBV24-1 TGTGCCACCAGTGATAGCTGGGAGGCCGGGGAGCTGTTTTTT CATSDSWEAGELFF
- TRBD1 TRBJ1-6 TRBV7-9 TGTGCCAGCAGCTCCCTTCAGGGGGCAACACCCCTCCACTTT CASSSLQGATPLHF
many TRBD1 TRBJ2-7 TRBV7-8 TGTGCCAGCAGCTCAACAGGGGGCGGGTACGAGCAGTACTTC CASSSTGGGYEQYF
- - TRBJ2-3 TRBV12-3/TRBV12-4 TGTGCCAGCAGTGCCTACAGGGCTGGCACAGATACGCAGTATTTT CASSAYRAGTDTQYF
- TRBD1 TRBJ1-1 TRBV18 TGTGCCAGCTCACCACCCAGGGGGTTCGTGAACACTGAAGCTTTCTTT CASSPPRGFVNTEAFF
few - TRBJ2-1 TRBV20-1 TGCAGTGCTGGAGGGGCGGGGGCATCCTACAATGAGCAGTTCTTC CSAGGAGASYNEQFF
few - TRBJ2-1 TRBV3-1 TGTGCCAGCAGCGCCAGTGCAGGGGGGTCAGTTGAGCAGTTCTTC CASSASAGGSVEQFF
- - TRBJ2-7 TRBV5-1 TGCGCCAGCAGAGCCCGGGACGCCTCCTACGAGCAGTACTTC CASRARDASYEQYF
few TRBD2 TRBJ2-1 TRBV5-1 TGCGCCAGCAGCTTGTTTGTCGGGAGGGCCGATGAGCAGTTCTTC CASSLFVGRADEQFF
- TRBD1 TRBJ2-1 TRBV6-5 TGTGCCAGCAGTTACCTAGGACAGGTCAATGAGCAGTTCTTC CASSYLGQVNEQFF
- - TRBJ2-6 TRBV6-1 TGTGCCAGCAGTAAGAGAGTCTCTGGGGCCAACGTCCTGACTTTC CASSKRVSGANVLTF
few - TRBJ2-3 TRBV28 TGTGCCAGCAGTTTACTTAGACTAAAAAAAAGCACAGATACGCAGTATTTT CASSLLRLKKSTDTQYF
once - TRBJ1-2 TRBV29-1 TGCAGCGTTGAAAGTGATGATGGCTACACCTTC CSVESDDGYTF
few - TRBJ2-7 TRBV14 TGTGCCAGCAGCCAACTCCCATTCAACGAGCAGTACTTC CASSQLPFNEQYF
many - TRBJ1-1 TRBV20-1 TGCAGTGCTAGAGTCGGGTCGGGCACTGAAGCTTTCTTT CSARVGSGTEAFF
many - TRBJ2-2 TRBV28 TGTGCCAGCAGTTTAACGGGGGGCGCGGCCGGGGAGCTGTTTTTT CASSLTGGAAGELFF
many TRBD2 TRBJ2-3 TRBV4-3 TGCGCCAGCAGCCAATCTAGCGGTAACACAGATACGCAGTATTTT CASSQSSGNTDTQYF